The present T cell receptor (beta chain) was sequenced within a study of cytomegalovirus exposure and HLA in healthy donors. Regarding the study as a whole: It has been reported that TCR beta sequences accurately predicted the HLA-A and HLA-B alleles of most subjects.

This CDR3 region has 15 residues. Germline CDR1 reads MNHEY; CDR2 reads SVGAGI. The V end lost 6 bases, the J end lost 2 bases, and 14 bases lay between the germline ends. This clone has only one observation. Antigen specificity is unknown. Primers: 60 Vbeta forward and 13 Jbeta reverse. The protocol was immunoSEQ multiplex PCR, while the TCRdb copy is restricted to in-frame clones and leaves out a portion. The table has around 200,000 clones, approximately 83% seen once; the top ten hold roughly 10%. The rearrangement joins TRBV6-5 to TRBJ1-5, with D maybe TRBD1 (5 bases). The source is a woman between 50 and 59 years old in good health and CMV-seropositive. Sequencing was carried out using PBMCs. The CDR3 here is CASRYRYSGNQPQHF. The CDR3 nucleotides are TGTGCCAGCAGGTACAGGTATAGCGGCAATCAGCCCCAGCATTTT.